This entry is about one T cell receptor beta chain. This clonotype was counted once. The antigen it binds to is not known. No much larger clone exists at a distance of one base, and base qualities are not known. Evidence from one read is weak. Preparation of the library involved 5' RACE. The data were produced on an Illumina HiSeq 2000. Template switching added a universal primer binding site, and the final cDNA carried a unique molecular identifier that allowed TCR cDNA molecules to be counted accurately. Specific primers in the conserved constant-segment region were used to synthesize first-strand cDNA for TCR alpha and beta chains. To control for contamination, every cDNA library was double barcoded, receiving both a SMART-Mk sample barcode and Illumina barcodes. TruSeq adapter sequences, together with Illumina sample barcodes, were added in two successive PCR steps. The TCR alpha and beta cDNA libraries were sequenced on the Illumina HiSeq platform using custom primers. Per the original workflow: Raw reads were processed with MiGEC to extract unique molecular identifiers, and MiXCR was used to determine CDR3 positions. For each individual, recombination models were inferred using an EM algorithm with the repgenHMM and IGoR tools. Shared clonotype analysis was performed with the tcR package in R, normalizing sharing by the product of cloneset sizes. To study raw recombination free of thymic and clonal selection effects, out-of-frame nonproductive sequences were analyzed. The public reads were run again by TCRdb, first through fastp at Q25 and then through MiXCR, and only productive beta chains were kept. Each CDR3 protein gets just one entry, which takes the most common genes and DNA from the rows behind it. The V and J calls here are based on TCRdb, not the publication. For this sample there are 550,000 to 700,000 distinct CDR3 sequences; 9.6% appear just once. The ten largest account for under 3% of the sample.

The data originate from a study of identical twins (dated by TCRdb to 2016 to 2017). Concerning the study at large: To test whether fetal clonotypes persist, this study deep-sequenced TCR alpha and beta repertoires from monozygotic twins, from unrelated adults of various ages, and from cord blood. To rule out contamination, the twin experiments were replicated at different times with different library preparation protocols. General study outcomes and caveats: In monozygotic twins, recombination models systematically underestimated out-of-frame TCR alpha sharing, but the models matched the sharing seen between unrelated individuals. Because the same donors could not be followed over many years, the conclusions relied on cross-sectional statistical analysis. Out-of-frame TCR alpha sequences shared between twins showed an excess of low generation-probability sequences compared with coincidental sharing between unrelated individuals. Abundant cord blood beta clonotypes had fewer insertions, young adult naive repertoires showed a similar but weaker trend, and memory repertoires showed no such trend. Zero-insertion analyses could be partly confounded by invariant T cells such as MAIT and iNKT, though diverse VJ usage argued against such confounding for most clonotypes. In beta out-of-frame sequences, excess twin sharing was weaker, because having fewer shared sequences lowered the signal-to-noise ratio.

From the cysteine through the phenylalanine, the CDR3 covers 16 amino acids. Here the CDR3 DNA is all that survives: 48 bases in frame from base 1. The germline V gene yields SGHAT for CDR1 and FQNNGV for CDR2. V lost 5 bases and J lost 1 base, and the count of bases not matched to a germline gene is 7. All donors were healthy Caucasians. Three pairs of female monozygotic twins, all aged roughly 18 to 29 years, were included in the twin cohort. The RNA used for TCR libraries was isolated from peripheral blood mononuclear cells. The data were also submitted as part of a second study, on yellow fever vaccine responses in identical twins. The second study's paper adds: According to the authors, the vaccine-induced T cell response in identical twins seemed to be partly convergent and partly specific to each individual. In the study, vaccine-responding T cell clones were precisely tracked in identical twins.

The receptor's source is a woman aged 18-35 years in good health. Sequenced: PBMCs. The rearrangement combines TRBV11-2 with TRBJ2-4, with TRBD1 identical over 8 junction bases. The CDR3 has the sequence CASSIGQGYAKNIQYF. DNA sequence: TGTGCCAGCAGCATAGGACAGGGTTATGCCAAAAACATTCAGTACTTC.